The clone carrying this T cell receptor beta chain turned up a few times. What it binds is unknown. There were TCR beta CDR3 regions amplified from RNA transcripts. HTBI primers were used for first-round RT-PCR of the TCR CDR3. TCRdb reprocessed the multiplex PCR reads via MiXCR and lists one record per CDR3 protein. The repertoire holds about 460,000 distinct CDR3 sequences, with around a fifth as singletons. The V and J ends lost 6 bases and 8 bases respectively, with 31 bases between them. CDR3 length: 18 residues. Per the germline V gene, CDR1 is MNHEY and CDR2 is SMNVEV (reference sequence). Researchers barred patients who had uncontrolled infection, other autoimmune disease, pregnancy or lactation. This sample stems from a study of T cells in Graves' hyperthyroidism and ophthalmopathy. Whole-study results and caveats: Ophthalmopathy got predicted by the model a median about six months before its onset.

The chain combines TRBV27 with TRBJ1-2; D unresolved. The sequenced material came from blood. The source is a woman aged 65 to 85 with Graves' ophthalmopathy. The CDR3: CASSQSHSGPFPRRGYTF. The CDR3 region has the DNA TGTGCCAGCAGCCAATCCCACAGCGGGCCCTTCCCGAGAAGGGGCTACACCTTC.